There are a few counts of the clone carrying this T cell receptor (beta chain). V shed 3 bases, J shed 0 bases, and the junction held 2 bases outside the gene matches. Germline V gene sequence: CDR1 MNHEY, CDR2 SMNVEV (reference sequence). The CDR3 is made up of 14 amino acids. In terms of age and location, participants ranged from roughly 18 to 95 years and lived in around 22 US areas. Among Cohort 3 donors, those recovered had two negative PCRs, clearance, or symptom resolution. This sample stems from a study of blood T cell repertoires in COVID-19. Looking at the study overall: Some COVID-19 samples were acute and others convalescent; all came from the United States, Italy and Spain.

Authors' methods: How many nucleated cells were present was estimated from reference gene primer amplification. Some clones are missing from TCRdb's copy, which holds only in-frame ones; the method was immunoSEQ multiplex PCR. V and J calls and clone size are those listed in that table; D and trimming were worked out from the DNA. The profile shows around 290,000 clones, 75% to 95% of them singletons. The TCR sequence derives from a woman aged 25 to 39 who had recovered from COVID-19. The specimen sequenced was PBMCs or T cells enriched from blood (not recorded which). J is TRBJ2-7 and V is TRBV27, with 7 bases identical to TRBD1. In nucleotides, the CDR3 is TGTGCCAGCAGTTTCGGGACAGCCTCCTACGAGCAGTACTTC. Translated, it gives CASSFGTASYEQYF.